The 28 T cell receptor beta chains presented below share a single source sample, sequenced in a study of vaccination effects on CD4 cells after COVID-19. For these receptors, no antigen is known. Profiled with immunoSEQ multiplex PCR; TCRdb holds only in-frame clones, not every one. The sample lists some 15,000 clones, around three quarters occurring once. The ViraFEST assay expanded antigen-specific CD4+ T cells with viral peptide pools before sequencing. Following an approximately ten-day culture, CD4+ T cells were purified. A PCR test confirmed that the person had SARS-CoV-2 infection between March and December 2020. As their vaccination, participants received two doses of either BNT162b2 or mRNA-1273. The specimen was CD4+ T cells from PBMCs cultured with HCoV-NL63 spike peptides, collected after COVID-19 vaccination. These receptors all stem from a human donor who had a prior SARS-CoV-2 infection.

The chain joins TRBV11-3 to TRBJ2-7; a possible D gene is TRBD2 (5 bases). In germline, CDR1 is SGHNT, CDR2 YENEEA. V lost 0 bases, J lost 1 base, and 10 bases lay in between. CDR3 length: 15 residues. The CDR3, as DNA: TGTGCCAGCAGCTTAGATAGCCGGGGTTCCTACGAGCAGTACTTC. Translated, it gives CASSLDSRGSYEQYF. Looking up the rest from reference TRBV11-3 and TRBJ2-7 gives the full variable domain: EAGVVQSPRYKIIEKKQPVAFWCNPISGHNTLYWYLQNLGQGPELLIRYENEEAVDDSQLPKDRFSAERLKGVDSTLKIQPAELGDSAVYLCASSLDSRGSYEQYFGPGTRLTVT.

Points on this clone: At the DNA level, this CDR3 is encoded by other sequences in the same sample as well. The chain combines TRBV7-2 with TRBJ2-1, with a tentative D call TRBD2 (6 bases). V was trimmed by 2 bases and J by 5 bases, leaving 13 bases between them. The germline CDR1 and CDR2 sequences are SGHTA and FQGNSA. The CDR3 runs 15 residues. The CDR3 loop is CASSLTTSINNEQFF. The CDR3 nucleotides are TGTGCCAGCAGCTTAACAACTAGCATCAACAATGAGCAGTTCTTC.

The rearrangement uses TRBV7-2 and TRBJ2-1; unclear D gene. V was shortened by 5 bases and J by 9 bases, with 14 bases between the two germline ends. The length of the CDR3 is 13 residues. CDR1 is SGHTA and CDR2 is FQGNSA in the germline V gene. The CDR3 loop reads CASSPGSFGEQFF. CDR3 nucleotide sequence: TGTGCCAGCAGCCCGGGCTCATTCGGTGAGCAGTTCTTC.

V is TRBV3-1 (or the pseudogene TRBV3-2) and J is TRBJ2-4; D not resolved. The ends were cut back, 3 bases at V and 0 bases at J, with 12 bases in the middle. CDR3 size: 16 residues. From germline, CDR1 is LGHDT and CDR2 YNNKEL (reference sequence). The CDR3 spells CASSQENILAKNIQYF. The CDR3 DNA follows: TGTGCCAGCAGCCAGGAGAACATACTAGCCAAAAACATTCAGTACTTC.

The chain's CDR3 is CASSQEATGFGEQFF. Here the CDR3 DNA reads TGCGCCAGCAGCCAAGAGGCAACAGGGTTTGGAGAGCAGTTCTTC. V usage is TRBV4-1 and J usage is TRBJ2-1; the D gene is possibly TRBD1 (6 bases). Germline V gene data show CDR1 as MGHRA and CDR2 as YSYEKL. The V gene lost 0 bases and the J gene lost 10 bases, with 16 bases spanning the gap. The CDR3 is 15 amino acids.

The rearrangement joins TRBV3-1 (or the pseudogene TRBV3-2) to TRBJ1-5, with D hard to call. Trimming removed 0 bases at V and 4 bases at J, with 7 bases between. Germline V CDR1 and CDR2: LGHDT, YNNKEL (reference sequence). The CDR3 runs 14 residues. The CDR3 spells CASSQDWGNQPQHF. DNA for the CDR3: TGTGCCAGCAGCCAAGATTGGGGTAATCAGCCCCAGCATTTT.

This rearrangement joins TRBV14 to TRBJ2-1; 15 nucleotides align to TRBD2. The V gene's germline CDR1 is SGHDN and CDR2 FVKESK. This CDR3 contains 17 residues. Trimming took 4 bases from V and 7 from J; bases not matched to a gene: 8. CDR3 loop: CASSPWTSGGATNEQFF. The CDR3 nucleotides read TGTGCCAGCAGCCCTTGGACTAGCGGGGGGGCTACGAATGAGCAGTTCTTC. The variable domain in full, with the rest retrieved from reference TRBV14 and TRBJ2-1, is EAGVTQFPSHSVIEKGQTVTLRCDPISGHDNLYWYRRVMGKEIKFLLHFVKESKQDESGMPNNRFLAERTGGTYSTLKVQPAELEDSGVYFCASSPWTSGGATNEQFFGPGTRLTVL.

This sequence joins TRBV2 and TRBJ2-7; D is unresolved. The CDR3 has 17 amino acids. Deletions cut 3 bases from V and 2 bases from J, with 20 bases between. Germline values: CDR1 SNHLY, CDR2 FYNNEI. CDR3 in amino acids: CASSDGRLLKLTYEQYF. CDR3 in DNA: TGTGCCAGCAGTGATGGCAGGCTGCTAAAACTAACCTACGAGCAGTACTTC.

The chain combines TRBV9 with TRBJ2-1; 9 bases agree with TRBD2. V dropped 0 bases and J dropped 0; count of bases not matched to a gene: 4. The CDR3 totals 17 residues. Looked up from germline, CDR1 is SGDLS and CDR2 is YYNGEE. CDR3 sequence (DNA): TGTGCCAGCAGCGTAGGTGCGGGGGGGAGCTCCTACAATGAGCAGTTCTTC. This translates into CASSVGAGGSSYNEQFF.

The chain couples TRBV5-1 to TRBJ1-4; a possible D gene is TRBD1 (6 bases). Germline CDR1 SGHRS, CDR2 YFSETQ. This CDR3 is 16 amino acids long. V was trimmed by 0 bases and J by 7 bases, leaving 16 bases between them. The CDR3 DNA sequence: TGCGCCAGCAGCTTGGAGGGCCAGGGGCGTTTTGAAAAACTGTTTTTT. Translated, it gives CASSLEGQGRFEKLFF.

This sequence joins TRBV6-4 and TRBJ2-1, with 7 nucleotides matching TRBD2. J lost 11 bases, V lost 7 bases, and 11 bases had no gene match. The CDR3 contains 13 residues. Per the germline V gene, CDR1 is MRHNA and CDR2 is SNTAGT. This chain's CDR3 is CASTPRAGEKQFF. In DNA, the CDR3 is TGTGCCAGCACCCCGAGGGCGGGGGAGAAGCAGTTCTTC.

The chain recombines TRBV7-9 with TRBJ1-1; 8 bases line up with TRBD1. The CDR3 is 15 amino acids. The trim removed 4 bases at V and 4 bases at J, leaving 8 bases unmatched. Per the germline V gene, CDR1 is SEHNR and CDR2 is FQNEAQ (reference sequence). The CDR3 region is CASSSNTGGVTEAFF. The CDR3 region has the DNA TGTGCCAGCAGCTCCAATACAGGGGGGGTCACTGAAGCTTTCTTT.

The J gene is TRBJ1-1, the V gene TRBV11-3; D remains unclear. CDR3 length equals 13 residues. The V and J ends lost 1 base and 4 bases respectively, with 7 bases between them. Germline values: CDR1 SGHNT, CDR2 YENEEA. The CDR3 here is CASSLGRSTEAFF. DNA for the CDR3: TGTGCCAGCAGCTTAGGTCGGTCCACTGAAGCTTTCTTT. The whole variable domain, remainder taken from reference TRBV11-3 and TRBJ1-1, is EAGVVQSPRYKIIEKKQPVAFWCNPISGHNTLYWYLQNLGQGPELLIRYENEEAVDDSQLPKDRFSAERLKGVDSTLKIQPAELGDSAVYLCASSLGRSTEAFFGQGTRLTVV.

This clone was detected only a few times. This chain links TRBV5-1 with TRBJ1-1; 8 bases match TRBD1. CDR3 length equals 13 residues. Germline CDR1 and CDR2: SGHRS and YFSETQ. J was trimmed by 6 bases and V by 4 bases; bases with no gene match: 5. CDR3: CASSQQGVAEAFF. In nucleotides, the CDR3 is TGCGCCAGCAGCCAACAGGGGGTCGCTGAAGCTTTCTTT.

The V and J genes are TRBV5-1 and TRBJ2-2; the D gene is possibly TRBD1 (6 bases). Germline V gives CDR1 SGHRS, CDR2 YFSETQ. The germline V and J ends were trimmed by 2 bases and 3 bases, with 8 bases remaining between them. The CDR3 runs to 14 residues. CDR3 region: CASSFKGDTGELFF. CDR3 DNA sequence: TGCGCCAGCAGCTTTAAGGGGGACACCGGGGAGCTGTTTTTT.

CDR3 DNA sequence: TGTGCCAGCAGCGAGGGGGTTTCTGGGGCCAACGTCCTGACTTTC. Residues: CASSEGVSGANVLTF. This rearrangement joins TRBV5-6 to TRBJ2-6; maybe TRBD1 (6 bases). This CDR3 is 15 amino acids long. V lost 4 bases, J lost 1 base, and 9 bases lay in between. The V gene's germline CDR1 is SGHDT and CDR2 YYEEEE.

The V and J genes are TRBV5-8 and TRBJ1-1; 7 bases fit TRBD1. Germline CDR1 SGHTS, CDR2 YDEGEE. V lost 3 bases and J lost 2; bases outside the gene matches: 4. The CDR3 has 14 amino acids. The DNA of the CDR3 is TGTGCCAGCAGCTGGGACAGTAGCAACACTGAAGCTTTCTTT. Its protein product is CASSWDSSNTEAFF.

In its sample, this clone was seen once. The chain carries TRBV7-8 and TRBJ1-3; D gene ambiguous. This CDR3 is built from 15 residues. V gave up 5 bases and J gave up 4 bases, with 15 bases separating them. Germline-derived CDR1 and CDR2 are SGHVS and FQNEAQ. In DNA form, the CDR3 reads TGTGCCAGCAGCCAGACAAGCTCTGCGGGAAACACCATATATTTT. This codes for CASSQTSSAGNTIYF.

V and J are TRBV4-3 and TRBJ1-5; D gene uncertain. Germline-derived CDR1 and CDR2 are LGHNA and YSLEER. V lost 0 bases to trimming and J lost 5 bases, with 8 bases between them. The CDR3 runs to 14 residues. This chain's CDR3 is CASSQEFHDQPQHF. The CDR3 region has the DNA TGCGCCAGCAGCCAAGAATTTCACGATCAGCCCCAGCATTTT.

The CDR3 DNA reads as TGTGCCAGCAGGGGTTCTGTGGGCAATCAGCCCCAGCATTTT. Translating gives CASRGSVGNQPQHF. The rearrangement uses TRBV2 and TRBJ1-5; D is ambiguous. From germline, CDR1 is SNHLY and CDR2 FYNNEI. Trimming pared 6 bases from V and 2 bases from J, leaving 11 bases between. This CDR3 comprises 14 residues. Together with reference TRBV2 and TRBJ1-5, the CDR3 gives the full variable domain: EPEVTQTPSHQVTQMGQEVILRCVPISNHLYFYWYRQILGQKVEFLVSFYNNEISEKSEIFDDQFSVERPDGSNFTLKIRSTKLEDSAMYFCASRGSVGNQPQHFGDGTRLSIL.

The chain couples TRBV2 to TRBJ1-2; D is undetermined. Germline values: CDR1 SNHLY, CDR2 FYNNEI. The germline V and J ends were trimmed by 4 bases and 2 bases, with 14 bases remaining between them. CDR3 length: 15 amino acids. The CDR3 loop reads CASSGNRMANYGYTF. CDR3 DNA: TGTGCCAGCAGTGGTAACAGAATGGCGAACTATGGCTACACCTTC.

The genes are TRBV5-1 and TRBJ2-7; D is unclear. CDR3 size: 16 residues. The germline V and J ends were trimmed by 1 base and 2 bases, with 16 bases remaining between them. Germline V gene lookup returns CDR1 SGHRS and CDR2 YFSETQ. DNA for the CDR3: TGCGCCAGCAGCTTGCCCCCGGGCAGGAGCACCTACGAGCAGTACTTC. As protein: CASSLPPGRSTYEQYF. Together with reference TRBV5-1 and TRBJ2-7, the CDR3 gives the full variable domain: KAGVTQTPRYLIKTRGQQVTLSCSPISGHRSVSWYQQTPGQGLQFLFEYFSETQRNKGNFPGRFSGRQFSNSRSEMNVSTLELGDSALYLCASSLPPGRSTYEQYFGPGTRLTVT.

This clone has only a few counts. The chain joins TRBV2 to TRBJ1-5; 7 bases are a match to TRBD1. Germline-derived CDR1 and CDR2 are SNHLY and FYNNEI. J gave up 7 bases and V 6 bases, and 9 bases lay outside the gene matches. The length of the CDR3 is 14 residues. CDR3 sequence (DNA): TGTGCCAGCAGGTCGGGACAGTTCTGGCAGCCCCAGCATTTT. It yields the protein CASRSGQFWQPQHF.

The chain links TRBV5-5 to TRBJ1-4, with 7 bases aligning to TRBD1. The CDR3 has 16 residues. J was trimmed by 4 bases and V by 1 base; bases with no gene match: 7. In germline, CDR1 is SGHKS, CDR2 YYEKEE (reference sequence). The CDR3 here is CASSLSPGQINEKLFF. The CDR3 bases are TGTGCCAGCAGCTTGTCCCCGGGACAGATTAATGAAAAACTGTTTTTT.

This sequence joins TRBV11-2 and TRBJ2-1; a possible D gene is TRBD2 (7 bases). The CDR3 is made up of 15 amino acids. Trimming stripped 1 base from V and 7 bases from J, with 14 bases between. Looked up from germline, CDR1 is SGHAT and CDR2 is FQNNGV. The chain's CDR3 is CASSLGGGSWNEQFF. CDR3 coding DNA: TGTGCCAGCAGCTTAGGGGGGGGCAGTTGGAATGAGCAGTTCTTC.

The genes are TRBV10-3 and TRBJ1-2; TRBD1 might be the D (5 bases). The V and J ends lost 7 bases and 3 bases respectively, with 21 bases between them. The CDR3 totals 16 residues. Germline-derived CDR1 and CDR2 are ENHRY and SYGVKD. CDR3 DNA sequence: TGTGCCATCACTTCTGGACGGGACTTTACGGACTATGGCTACACCTTC. Amino acid sequence: CAITSGRDFTDYGYTF.

V and J are TRBV19 and TRBJ1-4; D is undetermined. The CDR3 is 15 residues long. Trimming left V 2 bases short and J 4 bases short, with 11 bases between. Germline lookup yields CDR1 LNHDA and CDR2 SQIVND (reference sequence). CDR3 in amino acids: CASSIKGQINEKLFF. The CDR3 nucleotides are TGTGCCAGTAGTATAAAAGGGCAGATTAATGAAAAACTGTTTTTT.

The rearrangement uses TRBV13 and TRBJ1-1; TRBD1 is a possible D gene (5 bases). This CDR3 is built from 14 residues. Germline-derived CDR1 and CDR2 are PRHDT and FYEKMQ (reference sequence). V lost 3 bases, J lost 5 bases, and 13 bases lay in between. The CDR3 here is CASSLDGRGTEAFF. The CDR3, as DNA: TGTGCCAGCAGCTTGGACGGGCGGGGGACTGAAGCTTTCTTT.